These 32 T cell receptor beta chains originate from one sample sequenced in a study of cytomegalovirus exposure and HLA in healthy donors. In the PCR, 60 Vbeta and 13 Jbeta primers were used. Data came from immunoSEQ multiplex PCR; TCRdb stores just in-frame clones and leaves some out. The sample lists more than 90,000 clones; approximately 70% were seen once. The sequenced sample was PBMCs. The receptor source for this set is a woman aged 25-40 years in good health and CMV-seronegative.

This chain joins TRBV27 and TRBJ1-2; 8 bases are a match to TRBD1. The CDR3 covers 15 residues. The V and J ends lost 0 bases and 8 bases, in that order; junction bases with no gene match: 8. Germline CDR1 and CDR2: MNHEY and SMNVEV (reference sequence). The CDR3 loop reads CASSLSRQGARGYTF. CDR3 nucleotides: TGTGCCAGCAGTTTATCACGCCAGGGGGCGCGGGGCTACACCTTC.

This chain links TRBV19 with TRBJ1-1; D is possibly TRBD1 (6 bases). CDR1 and CDR2 from the germline V gene are LNHDA and SQIVND (reference sequence). This CDR3 spans 13 amino acids. V was clipped by 8 bases and J by 1 base, with 11 bases between them. The CDR3 nucleotides are TGTGCCAGTCGCAGGGGCGAGAACACTGAAGCTTTCTTT. Translation gives CASRRGENTEAFF.

The chain employs TRBV7-9 and TRBJ2-5; 8 nucleotides match TRBD1. The CDR3 is 13 residues long. The germline CDR1 and CDR2 sequences are SEHNR and FQNEAQ (reference sequence). J lost 5 bases, V lost 6 bases, and 5 bases had no gene match. The CDR3 region has the DNA TGTGCCAGCAGGCACAGGGGGACGGAGACCCAGTACTTC. Amino acids: CASRHRGTETQYF.

This chain links TRBV5-6 with TRBJ1-3; TRBD1 aligns across 7 bases. Losses at the gene ends were 3 bases for V and 4 bases for J; bases not matched to a gene: 7. This CDR3 is 15 amino acids long. Germline-derived CDR1 and CDR2 are SGHDT and YYEEEE. DNA for the CDR3: TGTGCCAGCAGCTCATTAACAGGGGTCGGAAACACCATATATTTT. It yields the protein CASSSLTGVGNTIYF.

V gene TRBV6-1 combines with J gene TRBJ2-1, with D maybe TRBD1 (5 bases). Germline assignment: CDR1 MNHNS and CDR2 SASEGT. The V end was cut by 5 bases, the J end by 2 bases, with 13 bases between. The CDR3 contains 15 residues. The CDR3 protein is CASSSQGNPYNEQFF. CDR3 nucleotide sequence: TGTGCCAGCAGTTCCCAGGGTAATCCCTACAATGAGCAGTTCTTC.

The genes are TRBV19 and TRBJ1-1; the D gene is possibly TRBD1 (6 bases). In germline, CDR1 is LNHDA, CDR2 SQIVND (reference sequence). The length of the CDR3 is 14 residues. The V end was cut by 5 bases, the J end by 7 bases, with 17 bases between. CDR3 coding DNA: TGTGCCAGTAGTTCGTCGTGGACAGACAGTGAAGCTTTCTTT. Amino acids: CASSSSWTDSEAFF.

The V and J genes are TRBV5-6 and TRBJ1-3; D gene unclear. This CDR3 comprises 19 residues. Between the trimmed V and J ends, which lost 0 bases and 0 bases, there was a span of 19 bases. Germline V gene data show CDR1 as SGHDT and CDR2 as YYEEEE. In DNA, the CDR3 is TGTGCCAGCAGCTTGGCAGGCCAGGTCGACCTCCCCTCTGGAAACACCATATATTTT. As protein: CASSLAGQVDLPSGNTIYF.

The CDR3 loop reads CASSSNTGANEKLFF. The CDR3 DNA reads TGTGCCAGCAGCTCAAACACAGGGGCTAATGAAAAACTGTTTTTT. V gene TRBV11-2 combines with J gene TRBJ1-4; TRBD1 aligns across 7 bases. Per the germline V gene, CDR1 is SGHAT and CDR2 is FQNNGV. There are 15 residues in the CDR3. The V gene end was trimmed by 4 bases and the J gene end by 3 bases; junction bases not matched to a gene: 5.

This chain links TRBV18 with TRBJ2-1; D is ambiguous. Trimming cost V 0 bases and J 6 bases, with 12 bases left between them. Germline values: CDR1 KGHSH, CDR2 LQKENI. The CDR3 sequence is 15 residues long. The chain's CDR3 is CASSPPPDGSNEQFF. The CDR3 DNA follows: TGTGCCAGCTCACCACCCCCCGACGGGTCCAATGAGCAGTTCTTC.

The chain combines TRBV5-1 with TRBJ1-5; unclear D gene. Per the germline V gene, CDR1 is SGHRS and CDR2 is YFSETQ. V lost 5 bases and J 4 bases, leaving 13 bases between the germline ends. This CDR3 is 14 amino acids long. CDR3 sequence: CASSPGEVNQPQHF. DNA for the CDR3: TGCGCCAGCAGTCCCGGTGAAGTAAATCAGCCCCAGCATTTT.

This clone occurred once. The chain carries TRBV6-6 and TRBJ1-5, with 7 bases matching TRBD1. The CDR3 length is 14 residues. The ends lost 5 bases at V and 5 bases at J; junction bases unmatched: 6. Germline V gene sequence: CDR1 MNHNY, CDR2 SVGAGI (reference sequence). For the CDR3, the DNA is TGTGCCAGCAGTCAATCGACAGGGCATCAGCCCCAGCATTTT. Its translation: CASSQSTGHQPQHF.

The chain has TRBV29-1 and TRBJ2-2, with D possibly matching TRBD2 (6 bases). Trimming stripped 3 bases from V and 6 bases from J, with 8 bases between. Looked up from germline, CDR1 is SQVTM and CDR2 is ANQGSEA. CDR3 length equals 12 residues. The chain's CDR3 is CSVERGPGELFF. The CDR3 DNA reads as TGCAGCGTTGAGCGGGGACCCGGGGAGCTGTTTTTT.

This chain joins TRBV4-1 and TRBJ2-2; D perhaps matches TRBD2 (6 bases). Germline-derived CDR1 and CDR2 are MGHRA and YSYEKL. Trimming took off 7 bases at V and 3 bases at J, with 18 bases between the two ends. The CDR3 loop spans 16 amino acids. The CDR3 bases are TGCGCCAGCAAACGTGGAGGCGGGACTGACACCGGGGAGCTGTTTTTT. This translates into CASKRGGGTDTGELFF.

This clone was observed a few times. The CDR3 nucleotides are TGCGCCAGCAGCTTGGCCGGGAGCGAAGCTTTCTTT. This gives the protein CASSLAGSEAFF. The rearrangement links TRBV5-1 to TRBJ1-1; D unclear. Germline V gene data show CDR1 as SGHRS and CDR2 as YFSETQ. Trimming pared 0 bases from V and 8 bases from J, leaving 8 bases between. The CDR3 contains 12 residues. Full variable domain (rest looked up from reference TRBV5-1 and TRBJ1-1): KAGVTQTPRYLIKTRGQQVTLSCSPISGHRSVSWYQQTPGQGLQFLFEYFSETQRNKGNFPGRFSGRQFSNSRSEMNVSTLELGDSALYLCASSLAGSEAFFGQGTRLTVV.

The V gene is TRBV15, the J gene TRBJ2-5; D gene ambiguous. This CDR3 is 12 amino acids long. With 2 bases removed from V and 3 bases from J, the gap between germline ends came to 4 bases. The V gene's germline CDR1 is LNHNV and CDR2 YYDKDF (reference sequence). Here the CDR3 DNA reads TGTGCCACCAGCAGACGCGAAGAGACCCAGTACTTC. This sequence encodes CATSRREETQYF.

The chain employs TRBV7-8 and TRBJ1-5; no clear D gene. The CDR3 extends over 13 amino acids. V dropped 8 bases and J dropped 10 bases, with 18 bases sitting between them. Germline V gene sequence: CDR1 SGHVS, CDR2 FQNEAQ. The CDR3 DNA reads as TGTGCCAGCGGTGTGGGCCCGTTTAATCCCCAGCATTTT. It yields the protein CASGVGPFNPQHF.

The chain joins TRBV4-3 to TRBJ1-1; weak D call: TRBD1 (5 bases). V lost 6 bases and J lost 0, with 20 bases in between. There are 17 residues in the CDR3. Per germline, CDR1 LGHNA and CDR2 YSLEER. The CDR3 region has the DNA TGCGCCAGCAGGGGGCCCGGGGGACTGGGCATGAACACTGAAGCTTTCTTT. Translation gives CASRGPGGLGMNTEAFF.

The V call is TRBV5-1, the J call TRBJ2-7; D unresolved. Trimming pared 5 bases from V and 5 bases from J, leaving 23 bases between. CDR3 length: 16 residues. Germline V gene sequence: CDR1 SGHRS, CDR2 YFSETQ. The CDR3 sequence is CASSYFSETLPDEQYF. In DNA form, the CDR3 reads TGCGCCAGCAGTTACTTTAGTGAAACCCTGCCGGACGAGCAGTACTTC.

In its sample, this clone was seen a few times. V gene TRBV25-1 combines with J gene TRBJ1-3; TRBD1 might be the D (5 bases). The germline V gene encodes CDR1 MGHDK and CDR2 SYGVNS. The CDR3 runs 14 residues. The V gene lost 3 bases and the J gene lost 2 bases, with 8 bases spanning the gap. The CDR3 bases are TGTGCCAGCAGTGATGGAGGGGCTGGAAACACCATATATTTT. As protein: CASSDGGAGNTIYF. Filled out from reference TRBV25-1 and TRBJ1-3, the complete variable domain reads EADIYQTPRYLVIGTGKKITLECSQTMGHDKMYWYQQDPGMELHLIHYSYGVNSTEKGDLSSESTVSRIRTEHFPLTLESARPSHTSQYLCASSDGGAGNTIYFGEGSWLTVV.

This clone was picked up a small number of times. The rearrangement uses TRBV2 and TRBJ2-7; D may be TRBD2 (6 bases). Trimming removed 5 bases at V and 12 bases at J, with 17 bases between. Germline CDR1 SNHLY, CDR2 FYNNEI. CDR3 length: 12 residues. CDR3 residues: CASSWEVGATYF. The CDR3 DNA is TGTGCCAGCAGTTGGGAGGTAGGAGCTACGTACTTC.

V gene TRBV4-1 combines with J gene TRBJ1-6; D not resolved. Germline CDR1 and CDR2: MGHRA and YSYEKL. The CDR3 runs to 16 residues. Trimming took off 5 bases at V and 0 bases at J, with 11 bases between the two ends. The CDR3: CASSSKEDSYNSPLHF. CDR3 in DNA: TGCGCCAGCAGCTCCAAAGAGGACTCCTATAATTCACCCCTCCACTTT.

This clone was seen once. This chain joins TRBV6-1 and TRBJ1-1; 11 positions match TRBD1. The CDR3 sequence is 14 residues long. CDR1 is MNHNS and CDR2 is SASEGT in the germline V gene. J gave up 7 bases and V 6 bases, and 7 bases lay outside the gene matches. CDR3 region: CASRGQGAMYEAFF. CDR3 DNA sequence: TGTGCCAGCAGAGGACAGGGGGCGATGTATGAAGCTTTCTTT.

This rearrangement joins TRBV5-6 to TRBJ2-2; 12 nucleotides line up with TRBD1. Germline assignment: CDR1 SGHDT and CDR2 YYEEEE. V gave up 4 bases and J gave up 8 bases; unmatched junction bases: 9. CDR3 size: 16 residues. CDR3 loop: CASSLRDRGLVGELFF. The CDR3 nucleotides read TGTGCCAGCAGCCTCCGGGACAGGGGGCTTGTTGGGGAGCTGTTTTTT.

This rearrangement joins TRBV5-6 to TRBJ1-4; 8 nucleotides align to TRBD1. The J segment lost 8 bases and the V segment lost 2 bases, leaving 5 bases of the junction unmatched. CDR3 length equals 14 residues. Germline V gene lookup returns CDR1 SGHDT and CDR2 YYEEEE. The CDR3 reads CASSFDRGEEKLFF. As DNA, the CDR3 is TGTGCCAGCAGCTTTGACAGGGGAGAAGAAAAACTGTTTTTT.

The V and J genes are TRBV29-1 and TRBJ1-1; D may be TRBD1 (5 bases). The CDR3 has 16 amino acids. Trimming shortened V by 1 base and J by 3 bases, and 18 bases separated the two germline ends. From germline, CDR1 is SQVTM and CDR2 ANQGSEA. The CDR3 region has the DNA TGCAGCGTTGAAGGGGTCCAGGGCCCTGGGGACACTGAAGCTTTCTTT. Translation gives CSVEGVQGPGDTEAFF.

The chain employs TRBV5-1 and TRBJ1-1; unclear D gene. The CDR3 runs 15 residues. CDR1 and CDR2 from the germline V gene are SGHRS and YFSETQ. The V gene lost 4 bases and the J gene lost 1 base, with 14 bases spanning the gap. Written as DNA, the CDR3 is TGCGCCAGCAGCCCGTCGGGTCGGGAGAACACTGAAGCTTTCTTT. Protein product: CASSPSGRENTEAFF.

The V call is TRBV27, the J call TRBJ2-7; TRBD2 aligns across 7 bases. J was trimmed by 3 bases and V by 2 bases; bases with no gene match: 4. Germline V gene data show CDR1 as MNHEY and CDR2 as SMNVEV (reference sequence). The CDR3 is 14 amino acids. The CDR3 loop reads CASSLHGLDYEQYF. The CDR3 region has the DNA TGTGCCAGCAGTTTACACGGACTAGACTACGAGCAGTACTTC.

This clone was found once. V gene TRBV29-1 combines with J gene TRBJ2-7; 9 bases align to TRBD1. The trim removed 6 bases at V and 1 base at J, leaving 7 bases unmatched. The germline V gene has CDR1 SQVTM and CDR2 ANQGSEA. The CDR3 is 14 amino acids. For the CDR3, the DNA is TGCAGCGTGGGTCACAGGGGGCCTTCCTACGAGCAGTACTTC. Translated: CSVGHRGPSYEQYF.

The sample holds a few counts of this clone. The V call is TRBV10-3, the J call TRBJ2-7; no definite D call. V was pared by 2 bases and J by 1 base, with 9 bases between. The CDR3 runs to 14 residues. The germline gives CDR1 ENHRY, CDR2 SYGVKD. In DNA form, the CDR3 reads TGTGCCATCAGTGAGCCGACACAATCCTACGAGCAGTACTTC. Translated, it gives CAISEPTQSYEQYF.

The J gene is TRBJ2-1, the V gene TRBV12-5, with 8 nucleotides matching TRBD2. Germline loops: CDR1 LGHNT, CDR2 FRNRAP. The CDR3 is 14 amino acids. Trimming cost V 5 bases and J 5 bases; bases outside gene matches: 5. CDR3: CASGRGLENNEQFF. DNA of the CDR3: TGTGCTAGTGGTAGGGGACTAGAAAACAATGAGCAGTTCTTC.

This clone showed up just a few times. The chain joins TRBV27 to TRBJ2-2; 8 bases are a match to TRBD1. CDR1 and CDR2 (germline): MNHEY, SMNVEV (reference sequence). J lost 5 bases, V lost 5 bases, and 7 bases had no gene match. The CDR3 totals 15 residues. The CDR3 here is CASSLGQGWTGELFF. In DNA, the CDR3 is TGTGCCAGCAGTCTAGGACAGGGATGGACCGGGGAGCTGTTTTTT.

The rearrangement joins TRBV29-1 to TRBJ2-3; no firm D call. Germline CDR1 reads SQVTM; CDR2 reads ANQGSEA. CDR3 length equals 15 residues. V was pared by 5 bases and J by 0 bases, with 15 bases between. The CDR3 reads CSVPSRDTSTDTQYF. The CDR3 DNA sequence: TGCAGCGTTCCTTCGCGAGACACTAGCACAGATACGCAGTATTTT.